Listed below are T cell receptor beta chains from one sample, sequenced in a study of shared clonotypes between healthy human individuals. The protocol was immunoSEQ multiplex PCR, while the TCRdb copy is restricted to in-frame clones and leaves out a portion. The table records 600,000 to 750,000 clones, around 91% of them present only once. The sequencing input was memory CD8+ T cells from PBMCs. The origin of the receptors is a man younger than 30 in good health. Some clones in this sample may be carry-over from other donors' samples. CDR3s include the opening cysteine and the closing phenylalanine or tryptophan. The order of the fields is clone size, V gene, J gene, D gene, CDR3 DNA, CDR3 protein. The D gene is left open where the match is weak. Size tells how often a clone was seen (once, few, many) or the class of an expanded clone, and some rows leave it out.

NA,TRBV10-1,TRBJ2-1,NA,TGCGCCAGCAGTGTCTACGGGGCGTATTACAATGAGCAGTTCTTC,CASSVYGAYYNEQFF
NA,TRBV29-1,TRBJ1-2,TRBD1,TGCAGCGTCCCCGCGGGTGGGACAGGGAGGTTTACCGTCTATGGCTACACCTTC,CSVPAGGTGRFTVYGYTF
NA,TRBV7-9,TRBJ2-7,TRBD2,TGTGCCAGCAGCTTAGAATCTAGCGGGACCCCATACGAGCAGTACTTC,CASSLESSGTPYEQYF
few,TRBV5-1,TRBJ2-7,TRBD1,TGCGCCAGCAGCTTGCGCCCGGACAGGACCTACGAGCAGTACTTC,CASSLRPDRTYEQYF
few,TRBV7-9,TRBJ1-5,NA,TGTGCCAGCAGCTCTGGACAGATTCCTAGCGGCAATCAGCCCCAGCATTTT,CASSSGQIPSGNQPQHF
NA,TRBV19,TRBJ2-1,TRBD2,TGTGCCATCTCGACCCGCGGACTAGTCCCATTCAATGAGCAGTTCTTC,CAISTRGLVPFNEQFF
NA,TRBV7-2,TRBJ2-2,TRBD2,TGTGCCAGCAGCTCGGGACTAGCGGTCACCGGGGAGCTGTTTTTT,CASSSGLAVTGELFF
once,TRBV9,TRBJ2-1,NA,TGTGCCAGCAGCGTTCTTGGGGACGCATACAATGAGCAGTTCTTC,CASSVLGDAYNEQFF
NA,TRBV28,TRBJ2-5,NA,TGTGCCAGCAGTTTAAGTCCGCCGATAGCTCAAGAGACCCAGTACTTC,CASSLSPPIAQETQYF
once,TRBV9,TRBJ2-1,TRBD2,TGTGCCAGCAACGAAGGGACTAGCGGTAGCTCCTACAATGAGCAGTTCTTC,CASNEGTSGSSYNEQFF
NA,TRBV6-5,TRBJ1-2,NA,TGTGCCAGCAGGGACCTCTATGGCTACACCTTC,CASRDLYGYTF